This is a list of T cell receptor beta chains from one sample in a study of blood T cell repertoires in COVID-19. Using immunoSEQ multiplex PCR, the repertoire was profiled, and TCRdb retains in-frame clones only, with some absent. The sample has 50,000 to 75,000 clones; about nine tenths are singletons. Sample: peripheral blood. Receptors were obtained from a human donor in a cohort sampled during active COVID-19. CDR3s include the opening cysteine and the closing phenylalanine or tryptophan. The D gene is left open where the match is weak. The listing skips clone size in some rows; elsewhere it reads once, few, many or a size class.

clone size: once; D gene: NA; V gene: TRBV6-5; J gene: TRBJ1-3; CDR3 protein: CASSYSNRAGGNTIYF; CDR3 DNA: TGTGCCAGCAGTTACTCGAACAGGGCTGGAGGAAACACCATATATTTT
clone size: NA; D gene: TRBD2; V gene: TRBV24-1; J gene: TRBJ2-1; CDR3 protein: CATSDMVIAGASEQFF; CDR3 DNA: TGTGCCACCAGTGATATGGTAATAGCGGGAGCTAGTGAGCAGTTCTTC
clone size: NA; D gene: TRBD1; V gene: TRBV28; J gene: TRBJ2-7; CDR3 protein: CASSSPTGGVYEQYF; CDR3 DNA: TGTGCCAGCAGTTCCCCGACAGGGGGGGTCTACGAGCAGTACTTC
clone size: NA; D gene: TRBD1; V gene: TRBV5-1; J gene: TRBJ2-5; CDR3 protein: CASSWPWTGRETQYF; CDR3 DNA: TGCGCCAGCAGCTGGCCCTGGACAGGGAGAGAGACCCAGTACTTC
clone size: NA; D gene: TRBD2; V gene: TRBV7-8; J gene: TRBJ2-3; CDR3 protein: CASSSGGPGTDTQYF; CDR3 DNA: TGTGCCAGCAGCTCGGGAGGGCCGGGCACAGATACGCAGTATTTT
clone size: NA; D gene: NA; V gene: TRBV30; J gene: TRBJ2-7; CDR3 protein: CAWSGTPGLPEMKQYF; CDR3 DNA: TGTGCCTGGAGCGGAACCCCGGGACTCCCAGAAATGAAGCAGTACTTC
clone size: NA; D gene: NA; V gene: TRBV20-1; J gene: TRBJ1-1; CDR3 protein: CSASNTEAFF; CDR3 DNA: TGCAGTGCCTCGAACACTGAAGCTTTCTTT
clone size: NA; D gene: NA; V gene: TRBV5-6; J gene: TRBJ2-2; CDR3 protein: CASSLGVTGELFF; CDR3 DNA: TGTGCCAGCAGCTTGGGCGTTACCGGGGAGCTGTTTTTT
clone size: NA; D gene: NA; V gene: TRBV5-1; J gene: TRBJ1-1; CDR3 protein: CASSPMTGNTEAFF; CDR3 DNA: TGCGCCAGCAGCCCGATGACGGGGAACACTGAAGCTTTCTTT
clone size: NA; D gene: TRBD1; V gene: TRBV6-6; J gene: TRBJ2-1; CDR3 protein: CASSYSRQGSNEQFF; CDR3 DNA: TGTGCCAGCAGTTACTCGCGACAGGGCTCCAATGAGCAGTTCTTC
clone size: NA; D gene: TRBD2; V gene: TRBV7-2; J gene: TRBJ2-1; CDR3 protein: CASSLQPLAGGLNEQFF; CDR3 DNA: TGTGCCAGCAGCTTACAGCCCTTAGCGGGGGGGCTTAATGAGCAGTTCTTC
clone size: few; D gene: NA; V gene: TRBV9; J gene: TRBJ1-1; CDR3 protein: CASTPISGGTEAFF; CDR3 DNA: TGTGCCAGCACCCCGATTTCGGGGGGGACTGAAGCTTTCTTT
clone size: NA; D gene: TRBD1; V gene: TRBV18; J gene: TRBJ1-2; CDR3 protein: CASSPQTTGGYGYTF; CDR3 DNA: TGTGCCAGCTCACCCCAAACGACAGGGGGCTATGGCTACACCTTC
clone size: NA; D gene: TRBD2; V gene: TRBV7-9; J gene: TRBJ2-2; CDR3 protein: CASSPRGGYTGELFF; CDR3 DNA: TGTGCCAGCAGCCCCCGGGGGGGATACACCGGGGAGCTGTTTTTT
clone size: NA; D gene: NA; V gene: TRBV23-1; J gene: TRBJ2-7; CDR3 protein: CASSHKGTYEQYF; CDR3 DNA: TGCGCCAGCAGTCACAAGGGGACCTACGAGCAGTACTTC
clone size: NA; D gene: NA; V gene: TRBV6-2/TRBV6-3; J gene: TRBJ1-2; CDR3 protein: CASSTTGAGHYGYTF; CDR3 DNA: TGTGCCAGCAGTACGACAGGCGCAGGACACTATGGCTACACCTTC
clone size: NA; D gene: NA; V gene: TRBV30; J gene: TRBJ2-2; CDR3 protein: CAWRAVNTGELFF; CDR3 DNA: TGTGCCTGGAGGGCCGTGAACACCGGGGAGCTGTTTTTT
clone size: NA; D gene: NA; V gene: TRBV12-3/TRBV12-4; J gene: TRBJ1-2; CDR3 protein: CASSPDSYGYTF; CDR3 DNA: TGTGCCAGCAGTCCGGACAGCTATGGCTACACCTTC
clone size: NA; D gene: TRBD2; V gene: TRBV5-1; J gene: TRBJ2-7; CDR3 protein: CASSVAGGPDYEQYF; CDR3 DNA: TGCGCCAGCAGCGTAGCGGGAGGGCCAGACTACGAGCAGTACTTC
clone size: NA; D gene: NA; V gene: TRBV7-9; J gene: TRBJ2-2; CDR3 protein: CASSSEGSGAGELFF; CDR3 DNA: TGTGCCAGCAGCTCAGAAGGGTCGGGAGCCGGGGAGCTGTTTTTT
clone size: NA; D gene: TRBD1; V gene: TRBV4-1; J gene: TRBJ1-5; CDR3 protein: CATGDRASNQPQHF; CDR3 DNA: TGCGCCACAGGGGACAGGGCAAGCAATCAGCCCCAGCATTTT
clone size: NA; D gene: NA; V gene: TRBV18; J gene: TRBJ1-5; CDR3 protein: CASSPRQTSNQPQHF; CDR3 DNA: TGTGCCAGCTCACCAAGGCAGACAAGCAATCAGCCCCAGCATTTT
clone size: once; D gene: NA; V gene: TRBV6-1; J gene: TRBJ1-5; CDR3 protein: CASSDNGMYVRQPQHF; CDR3 DNA: TGTGCCAGCAGTGATAACGGGATGTATGTGCGTCAGCCCCAGCATTTT
clone size: NA; D gene: TRBD2; V gene: TRBV5-1; J gene: TRBJ2-2; CDR3 protein: CASRGGSNTGELFF; CDR3 DNA: TGCGCCAGCCGGGGAGGGTCGAACACCGGGGAGCTGTTTTTT
clone size: NA; D gene: NA; V gene: TRBV15; J gene: TRBJ1-4; CDR3 protein: CATGGGAWEKLFF; CDR3 DNA: TGTGCCACGGGCGGGGGGGCGTGGGAAAAACTGTTTTTT
clone size: NA; D gene: NA; V gene: TRBV7-2; J gene: TRBJ2-2; CDR3 protein: CASSLAAVLTGELFF; CDR3 DNA: TGTGCCAGCAGCTTAGCGGCGGTACTTACCGGGGAGCTGTTTTTT
clone size: NA; D gene: TRBD1; V gene: TRBV2; J gene: TRBJ2-7; CDR3 protein: CASSRPGQQIPYEQYF; CDR3 DNA: TGTGCCAGCAGTAGGCCGGGACAGCAGATCCCCTACGAGCAGTACTTC
clone size: NA; D gene: NA; V gene: TRBV4-1; J gene: TRBJ1-5; CDR3 protein: CASSQDGGSWNNQPQHF; CDR3 DNA: TGCGCCAGCAGCCAAGACGGGGGGAGTTGGAACAATCAGCCCCAGCATTTT
clone size: NA; D gene: TRBD1; V gene: TRBV4-3; J gene: TRBJ2-5; CDR3 protein: CASSRGQEIQETQYF; CDR3 DNA: TGCGCCAGCAGCCGAGGACAGGAGATCCAAGAGACCCAGTACTTC
clone size: NA; D gene: TRBD2; V gene: TRBV6-4; J gene: TRBJ2-5; CDR3 protein: CASSYPSSGQETQYF; CDR3 DNA: TGTGCCAGCAGTTATCCTTCTAGCGGGCAAGAGACCCAGTACTTC
clone size: NA; D gene: NA; V gene: TRBV18; J gene: TRBJ2-3; CDR3 protein: CASSPSGFTDTQYF; CDR3 DNA: TGTGCCAGCTCACCAAGCGGCTTCACAGATACGCAGTATTTT
clone size: once; D gene: NA; V gene: TRBV27; J gene: TRBJ2-7; CDR3 protein: CASSLGVQGGYEQYF; CDR3 DNA: TGTGCCAGCAGTTTAGGGGTCCAGGGGGGCTACGAGCAGTACTTC
clone size: NA; D gene: NA; V gene: TRBV7-9; J gene: TRBJ1-1; CDR3 protein: CAGKGDNTEAFF; CDR3 DNA: TGTGCCGGCAAAGGGGATAACACTGAAGCTTTCTTT
clone size: NA; D gene: TRBD1; V gene: TRBV7-8; J gene: TRBJ2-7; CDR3 protein: CASSREPGQGYEQYF; CDR3 DNA: TGTGCCAGCAGCCGAGAACCGGGACAGGGGTACGAGCAGTACTTC
clone size: NA; D gene: NA; V gene: TRBV12-3/TRBV12-4; J gene: TRBJ2-7; CDR3 protein: CASSPSGQSEQYF; CDR3 DNA: TGTGCCAGCAGCCCCTCGGGACAATCCGAGCAGTACTTC